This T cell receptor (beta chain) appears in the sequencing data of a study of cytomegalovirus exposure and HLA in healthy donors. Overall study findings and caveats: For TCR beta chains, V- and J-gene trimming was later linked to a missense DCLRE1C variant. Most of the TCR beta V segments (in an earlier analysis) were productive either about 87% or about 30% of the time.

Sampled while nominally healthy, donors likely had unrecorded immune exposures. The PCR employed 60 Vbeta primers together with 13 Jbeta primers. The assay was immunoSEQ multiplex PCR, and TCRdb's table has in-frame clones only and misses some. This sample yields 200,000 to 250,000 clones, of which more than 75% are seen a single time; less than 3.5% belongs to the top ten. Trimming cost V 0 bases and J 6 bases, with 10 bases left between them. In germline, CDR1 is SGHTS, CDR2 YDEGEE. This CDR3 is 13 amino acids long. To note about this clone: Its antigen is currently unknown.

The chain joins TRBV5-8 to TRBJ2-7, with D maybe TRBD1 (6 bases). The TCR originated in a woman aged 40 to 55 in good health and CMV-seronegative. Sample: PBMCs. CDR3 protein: CASSLGTAPEQYF. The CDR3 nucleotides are TGTGCCAGCAGCTTGGGGACAGCTCCCGAGCAGTACTTC.